The T cell receptor beta chain under discussion was sequenced for a study of neurological immune-mediated disorders. CDR1 and CDR2 (germline): SGHVS, FQNEAQ. This CDR3 has 15 residues. The J segment lost 7 bases and the V segment lost 4 bases, leaving 8 bases of the junction unmatched. TCRdb re-analysed the 5' RACE reads in MiXCR, keeping a single row per CDR3 protein. The data show under 70,000 distinct CDR3 sequences, roughly 3% seen once. This clonotype came up many times. Its matching antigen is unknown. Study-wide results and limits: Sharing of CDR3 amino acid sequences among expanded clones across subjects was absent, suggesting private repertoires in all groups.

The V and J genes are TRBV7-8 and TRBJ2-7; the match to TRBD2 covers 12 bases. The sequence came from a woman aged 45-65 years with multiple sclerosis. Sample: PBMCs. In DNA form, the CDR3 reads TGTGCCAGCAGCTCACGGACTAGCGGGGTTCGGGAGCAGTACTTC. Protein: CASSSRTSGVREQYF.